What follows describes a single TCR beta chain. The data were obtained in a study of blood T cell repertoires in COVID-19. Profiling relied on immunoSEQ multiplex PCR, and the TCRdb table lists in-frame clones only, not all of them. The sample lists nearly 400,000 clones, around 92% occurring once. Participants were placed into cohorts based on the clinical history they reported. All recovered Cohort 3 donors got two negative PCRs, got clearance, or saw symptom resolution. The clonotype comes from a woman in her twenties or thirties who had recovered from COVID-19. The material sequenced was PBMCs or T cells enriched from blood (not recorded which).

The CDR3 DNA follows: TGTGCCAGCAGTGAATGGCAGAACTACGAGCAGTACTTC. This encodes CASSEWQNYEQYF. The J gene is TRBJ2-7, the V gene TRBV25-1; no reliable D call. V was cut by 1 base and J by 3 bases, with 7 bases left in between. CDR1 and CDR2 (germline): MGHDK, SYGVNS. The CDR3 is 13 residues long.